The 7 T cell receptor beta chains below all came from one sample that was sequenced in a study of metastatic and nonmetastatic thyroid tumors. TCRdb re-called the PCR reads with MiXCR. The sample includes some 69,000 clones, approximately 15% of them seen just once. Treatment of any kind had been given to no patient before thyroid surgery. Sequenced sample: blood. Every receptor here comes from a male donor with papillary thyroid cancer or a benign thyroid nodule (not recorded which). Some clones in this sample may be carry-over from other donors' samples.

Worth noting for this clone: A much more abundant neighbour one base away suggests this may be a read error. Different DNA sequences within this sample yield the same CDR3. The V call is TRBV6-5, the J call TRBJ2-2, with a weak D call TRBD1 (6 bases). This CDR3 contains 15 residues. Germline V lookup: CDR1 MNHEY, CDR2 SVGAGI. The CDR3 sequence is CASSYSQGNTGELSF. In DNA, the CDR3 is TGTGCCAGCAGTTACTCCCAGGGGAACACCGGGGAGCTGTCTTTT.

This clone was seen repeatedly, ten times or more. The CDR3 region is CASSLGGGPETQYF. DNA for the CDR3: TGTGCCAGCAGCTTAGGCGGGGGGCCCGAGACCCAGTACTTC. The chain is built from TRBV7-2 and TRBJ2-5; 8 bases align to TRBD2. Germline V gene lookup returns CDR1 SGHTA and CDR2 FQGNSA. This CDR3 region has 14 residues. The V gene end was trimmed by 1 base and the J gene end by 5 bases; junction bases not matched to a gene: 3.

There are many counts of this clone. The rearrangement links TRBV11-2 to TRBJ2-5, with 7 positions matching TRBD2. The CDR3 has 15 residues. J lost 1 base, V lost 1 base, and 3 bases had no gene match. Germline lookup yields CDR1 SGHAT and CDR2 FQNNGV. The CDR3 sequence: CASSLVGGFQETQYF. The CDR3 DNA reads as TGTGCCAGCAGCTTAGTGGGGGGGTTCCAAGAGACCCAGTACTTC.

This clone was found many times. The chain carries TRBV10-3 and TRBJ2-2; the match to TRBD2 covers 11 bases. The CDR3 consists of 17 residues. The trim removed 3 bases at V and 9 bases at J, leaving 12 bases unmatched. Germline CDR1 reads ENHRY; CDR2 reads SYGVKD. For the CDR3, the DNA is TGTGCCATCAGTGATCCCGGGACTAGCGGACTGAAGTGGGAGCTGTTTTTT. It codes for CAISDPGTSGLKWELFF.

This clone has ten or more counts. Within the sample, other DNA sequences also encode this same CDR3. The chain is built from TRBV11-2 and TRBJ2-7; TRBD2 agrees at 10 bases. Germline CDR1 is SGHAT and CDR2 is FQNNGV. The V and J ends lost 0 bases and 5 bases, in that order; junction bases with no gene match: 4. There are 15 residues in the CDR3. The CDR3 DNA sequence: TGTGCCAGCAGCTTAGATCGGACTAGCGGTAACGAGCAGTACTTC. Its translation is CASSLDRTSGNEQYF.

This clone was detected many times. The chain joins TRBV28 to TRBJ1-1, with D perhaps TRBD1 (5 bases). Between the trimmed V and J ends, which lost 6 bases and 2 bases, there was a span of 19 bases. The CDR3 is 16 amino acids. Germline CDR1 reads MDHEN; CDR2 reads SYDVKM. The CDR3 nucleotides read TGTGCCAGCAGGGTAGACTCCGGGACCTTAAACACTGAAGCTTTCTTT. Encoded protein: CASRVDSGTLNTEAFF.

The chain couples TRBV6-1 to TRBJ1-2, with 7 bases that match TRBD1. Germline V gene lookup returns CDR1 MNHNS and CDR2 SASEGT. There are 13 residues in the CDR3. The V segment lost 10 bases and the J segment 7 bases; nucleotides outside the gene matches: 12. CDR3 region: CAIIHDRVGGYTF. CDR3 sequence (DNA): TGTGCCATCATCCATGACAGGGTGGGTGGCTACACCTTC.